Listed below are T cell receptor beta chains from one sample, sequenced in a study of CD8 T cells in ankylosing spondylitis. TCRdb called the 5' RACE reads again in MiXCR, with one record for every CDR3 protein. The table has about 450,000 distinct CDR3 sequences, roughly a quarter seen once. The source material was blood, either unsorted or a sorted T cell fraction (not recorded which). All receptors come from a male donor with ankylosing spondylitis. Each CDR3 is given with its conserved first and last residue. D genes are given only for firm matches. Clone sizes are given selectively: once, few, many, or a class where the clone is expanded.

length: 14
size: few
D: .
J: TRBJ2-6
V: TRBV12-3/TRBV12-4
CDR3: CASSFVSGANVLTF
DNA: TGTGCCAGCAGTTTTGTCTCTGGGGCCAACGTCCTGACTTTC

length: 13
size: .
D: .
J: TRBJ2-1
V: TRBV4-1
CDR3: CASSQQGNNEQFF
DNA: TGCGCCAGCAGCCAGCAGGGTAACAATGAGCAGTTCTTC

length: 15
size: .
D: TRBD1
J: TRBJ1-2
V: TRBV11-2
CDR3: CASSLDLQGARGYTF
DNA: TGTGCCAGCAGCTTAGACCTTCAGGGGGCGCGAGGCTACACCTTC

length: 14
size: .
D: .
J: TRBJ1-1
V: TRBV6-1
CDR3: CASSEGQVYTEAFF
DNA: TGTGCCAGCAGTGAAGGACAGGTGTACACTGAAGCTTTCTTT

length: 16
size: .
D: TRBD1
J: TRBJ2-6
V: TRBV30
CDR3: CAWSRGTVSGANVLTF
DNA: TGTGCCTGGAGTCGTGGGACAGTCTCTGGGGCCAACGTCCTGACTTTC

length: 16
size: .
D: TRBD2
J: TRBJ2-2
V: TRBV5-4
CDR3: CASFRRLAMNTGELFF
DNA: TGTGCCAGCTTCCGCCGACTAGCGATGAACACCGGGGAGCTGTTTTTT

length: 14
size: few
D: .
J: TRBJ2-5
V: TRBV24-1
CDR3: CATSDLGRGETQYF
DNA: TGTGCCACCAGTGACCTGGGAAGGGGAGAGACCCAGTACTTC

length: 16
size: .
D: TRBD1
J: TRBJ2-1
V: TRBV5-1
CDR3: CASSLDGDRGSNEQFF
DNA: TGCGCCAGCAGCTTGGATGGGGACAGGGGGTCCAATGAGCAGTTCTTC

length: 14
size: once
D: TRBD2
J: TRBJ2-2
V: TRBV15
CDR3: CATSRDLGGRELFF
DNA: TGTGCCACCAGCAGAGATCTGGGGGGGAGGGAGCTGTTTTTT

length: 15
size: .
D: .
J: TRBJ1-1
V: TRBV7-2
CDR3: CASSPDRHRFSEAFF
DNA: TGTGCCAGCAGCCCCGACCGACACCGTTTCAGTGAAGCTTTCTTT

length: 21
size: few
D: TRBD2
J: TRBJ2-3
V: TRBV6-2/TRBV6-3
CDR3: CASSTGLSSGKVFSSTDTQYF
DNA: TGTGCCAGCAGTACGGGACTATCTAGCGGGAAAGTCTTCTCTAGCACAGATACGCAGTATTTT

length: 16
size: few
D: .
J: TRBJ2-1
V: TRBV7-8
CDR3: CASSLAATRSYNEQFF
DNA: TGTGCCAGCAGCTTAGCAGCGACCCGCTCCTACAATGAGCAGTTCTTC

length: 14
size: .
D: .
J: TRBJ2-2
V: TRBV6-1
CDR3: CASNDEEDTGELFF
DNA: TGTGCCAGCAACGACGAGGAGGACACCGGGGAGCTGTTTTTT

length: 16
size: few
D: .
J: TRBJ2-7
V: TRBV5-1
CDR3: CASSDAGSLFGYEQYF
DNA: TGCGCCAGCAGCGATGCCGGGAGTCTCTTTGGCTACGAGCAGTACTTC

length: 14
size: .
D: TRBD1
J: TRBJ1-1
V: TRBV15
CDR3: CATSSRTGAEEAFF
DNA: TGTGCCACCAGCAGCCGGACAGGGGCCGAGGAAGCTTTCTTT

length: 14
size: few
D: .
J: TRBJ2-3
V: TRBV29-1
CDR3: CSGDIGLVPDTQYF
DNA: TGCAGCGGCGATATAGGGTTGGTTCCAGATACGCAGTATTTT

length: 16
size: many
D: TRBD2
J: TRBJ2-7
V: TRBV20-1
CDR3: CSAGSGLAGLTYEQYF
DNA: TGCAGTGCCGGGTCTGGCTTAGCGGGACTTACCTACGAGCAGTACTTC

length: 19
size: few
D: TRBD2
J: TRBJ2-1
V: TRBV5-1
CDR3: CASSSQVSGRYSGANEQFF
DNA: TGCGCCAGCAGCTCCCAAGTGAGCGGGAGGTATAGCGGGGCCAATGAGCAGTTCTTC

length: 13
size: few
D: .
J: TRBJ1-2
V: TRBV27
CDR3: CASSLNTNYGYTF
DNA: TGTGCCAGCAGTTTAAACACTAACTATGGCTACACCTTC

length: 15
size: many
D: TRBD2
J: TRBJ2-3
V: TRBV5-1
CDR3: CASSLVAGAIDTQYF
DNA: TGCGCCAGCAGCTTGGTAGCGGGAGCGATAGATACGCAGTATTTT

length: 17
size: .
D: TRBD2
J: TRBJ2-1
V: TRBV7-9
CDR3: CASSHLIAGGPSNEQFF
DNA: TGTGCCAGCAGCCACCTTATTGCGGGAGGGCCTAGCAATGAGCAGTTCTTC

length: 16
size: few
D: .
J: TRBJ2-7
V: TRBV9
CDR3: CASSVGPGRGSYEQYF
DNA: TGTGCCAGCAGCGTAGGCCCCGGAAGAGGATCCTACGAGCAGTACTTC